The clone carrying this T cell receptor (beta chain) was recorded many times. What it recognizes is unknown. The entry originates in a study of Graves' ophthalmopathy and Graves' hyperthyroidism. Germline V CDR1 and CDR2: MNHNS, SASEGT. The V and J ends lost 7 bases and 3 bases, in that order; junction bases with no gene match: 10. This CDR3 is 15 amino acids long. Active ophthalmopathy (CAS at least 3, NOSPECS at least 4), lasting under 3 months. Exclusion criteria comprised other autoimmune diseases, uncontrolled infections, pregnancy or lactation in patients. Overall study results and limits: Most thyroid clonotypes with frequency above 0.001 were detected in blood too. Between ophthalmopathy and stable hyperthyroidism, a 13-signature model drew a separation with about 85% sensitivity and roughly 80% specificity.

CDR3 regions of TCR beta were amplified from RNA transcripts. In the first round, RT-PCR was carried out with HTBI primers, and a multiplex PCR formed the second round. TCRdb re-called the multiplex PCR reads through MiXCR, storing one row per CDR3 protein. The data show 150,000 to 200,000 distinct CDR3 sequences, with approximately 38% seen just once and roughly 5.2% held by the top ten. Sample: peripheral blood. The TCR sequence derives from a woman aged 40 to 55 with Graves' ophthalmopathy. V is TRBV6-1 and J is TRBJ2-7; 9 bases are shared with TRBD2. In DNA, the CDR3 is TGTGCCAGCATTGCCACAACTAGCGGGCGCTACGAGCAGTACTTC. It yields the protein CASIATTSGRYEQYF.